This entry describes one TCR beta chain. This sample stems from a study of blood T cell repertoires in COVID-19. In the study overall: Acute-phase and convalescent COVID-19 samples originated in the United States, Italy and Spain. Sample material is recorded as cDNA or gDNA derived from T cells, B-cell-depleted T cells, or PBMCs.

V shed 6 bases and J shed 6 bases, with 17 bases lying between them. This CDR3 is built from 15 residues. Germline V gene sequence: CDR1 MNHEY, CDR2 SVGAGI. In the study's own analysis: Reference gene primer amplification in the assay estimated nucleated cell counts. Only in-frame clones appear in the TCRdb table, and some are missing; sequencing was by immunoSEQ multiplex PCR. The V and J calls and clone size are taken from that table; D and trimming were inferred from the DNA. The data hold 99,000 or so clones, with 75% to 85% observed a single time. Sequenced input: peripheral blood. The source of this sequence is a woman aged 70-85 years with acute or convalescent COVID-19. The chain is built from TRBV6-5 and TRBJ2-2, with a weak D call TRBD2 (6 bases). The CDR3 coding sequence is TGTGCCAGCAGCTCCCCGGGGGTAGGTGCCGGGGAGCTGTTTTTT. The encoded protein is CASSSPGVGAGELFF.